A single sample gave rise to the 25 T cell receptor beta chains below, sequenced in a study of breast tumors, draining lymph nodes, adjacent tissues. MiXCR, applied by TCRdb to the multiplex PCR reads, yields one record per CDR3 protein. There are approximately 210,000 distinct CDR3 sequences in the sample; roughly 32% occur only once, and over 1.1% lies in the top ten. Breast cancer patients provided tissue from their axillary draining lymph nodes. The specimen was axillary lymph node tissue. These receptors were taken from a female donor with breast cancer. Some clones in this sample may be carry-over from other donors' samples.

Note on this clonotype: A read error may account for a junction end that differs from germline. This chain links TRBV11-3 with TRBJ2-7; the match to TRBD2 covers 7 bases. Per germline, CDR1 SGHNT and CDR2 YENEEA. This CDR3 contains 16 residues. The CDR3 protein is CAGSLSLRETGDEQHF. In DNA, the CDR3 is TGTGCCGGCAGCTTATCTCTGCGGGAGACTGGGGATGAGCAGCACTTC.

This clonotype was counted at least ten times. The chain couples TRBV20-1 to TRBJ1-5, with no clear D. The germline CDR1 and CDR2 sequences are DFQATT and SNEGSKA (reference sequence). The germline V and J ends were trimmed by 4 bases and 5 bases, with 15 bases remaining between them. The CDR3 length is 14 residues. The CDR3 sequence is CSAIGWSAHQPQHF. In nucleotides, the CDR3 is TGCAGTGCTATCGGTTGGTCAGCGCATCAGCCCCAGCATTTT.

The sample holds many counts of this clonotype. This chain links TRBV20-1 with TRBJ2-1; 12 nucleotides agree with TRBD2. Germline assignment: CDR1 DFQATT and CDR2 SNEGSKA (reference sequence). The CDR3 contains 14 residues. The V and J ends lost 7 bases and 6 bases, in that order; junction bases with no gene match: 7. Here the CDR3 reads CSGIGTSGFNEQFF. CDR3 DNA: TGCAGTGGGATAGGGACTAGCGGGTTCAATGAGCAGTTCTTC.

This clonotype was detected ten times or more. J is TRBJ2-3 and V is TRBV29-1; TRBD2 agrees at 12 bases. The length of the CDR3 is 14 residues. V lost 5 bases and J lost 6; bases outside the gene matches: 6. From germline, CDR1 is SQVTM and CDR2 ANQGSEA. The CDR3 here is CSVQGLAGPDTQYF. DNA of the CDR3: TGCAGCGTTCAGGGACTAGCGGGTCCTGATACGCAGTATTTT.

This clonotype was counted ten times or more. This chain uses TRBV2 with TRBJ2-3; unclear D gene. From germline, CDR1 is SNHLY and CDR2 FYNNEI. Trimming stripped 7 bases from V and 2 bases from J, with 7 bases between. The CDR3 loop spans 12 amino acids. The CDR3 sequence: CASTLSTDTQYF. The CDR3 nucleotides are TGTGCCAGCACACTTTCCACAGATACGCAGTATTTT.

This clonotype was found many times. This sequence joins TRBV6-5 and TRBJ2-7; maybe TRBD1 (6 bases). The V gene lost 7 bases and the J gene lost 4 bases, with 8 bases spanning the gap. From germline, CDR1 is MNHEY and CDR2 SVGAGI. The CDR3 runs 11 residues. The CDR3 loop reads CASTDRYEQYF. In nucleotides, the CDR3 is TGTGCCAGCACTGACAGGTACGAGCAGTACTTC.

This clonotype was counted at least ten times. The rearrangement links TRBV4-2 to TRBJ2-7; 15 positions agree with TRBD2. The CDR3 has 20 residues. Losses at the gene ends were 4 bases for V and 0 bases for J; bases not matched to a gene: 13. Germline loops: CDR1 LGHNA, CDR2 YNFKEQ. The CDR3 DNA follows: TGTGCCAGCAGCCGAATAAGTGTGGGACTAGCGGGGGGCAGCTCCTACGAGCAGTACTTC. This sequence encodes CASSRISVGLAGGSSYEQYF.

This clonotype came up a few times. This may stem from a read error, because a much larger clone lies one nucleotide away. The chain is built from TRBV11-2 and TRBJ2-1; TRBD2 matches at 9 bases. Losses at the gene ends were 1 base for V and 10 bases for J; bases not matched to a gene: 8. CDR1 and CDR2 (germline): SGHAT, FQNNGV. The CDR3 runs 15 residues. The CDR3 is CASSLGLAGMGEQFF. The CDR3 nucleotides read TGTGCCAGCAGCTTAGGGCTAGCGGGAATGGGCGAGCAGTTCTTC.

This clonotype was recorded many times. The chain carries TRBV30 and TRBJ2-7; 8 nucleotides line up with TRBD1. This CDR3 has 14 amino acids. The ends lost 7 bases at V and 2 bases at J; junction bases unmatched: 10. Germline values: CDR1 GTSNPN, CDR2 SVGIG (reference sequence). In DNA form, the CDR3 reads TGTGCCTCGCAGGGGGCACGGCAAGCCTACGAGCAGTACTTC. As protein: CASQGARQAYEQYF.

This clonotype has just one count. Germline is not matched at one junction end, which may reflect a read error. This rearrangement joins TRBV18 to TRBJ2-1; 8 positions agree with TRBD1. CDR3 length: 15 residues. Germline lookup yields CDR1 KGHSH and CDR2 LQKENI. The CDR3 nucleotides are TGTGCCGGCTCACTCGGACAGGGTACAGGCAATGAGCAGTTCTTC. Translating gives CAGSLGQGTGNEQFF.

This clonotype was seen many times. The chain joins TRBV5-5 to TRBJ2-2; 7 bases line up with TRBD1. The V gene's germline CDR1 is SGHKS and CDR2 YYEKEE (reference sequence). The CDR3 sequence is 17 residues long. V lost 2 bases to trimming and J lost 7 bases; unmatched junction nucleotides: 14. The CDR3 coding sequence is TGTGCCAGCAGCTTCCGTAGGGGGCACGTGGTAAACGGGGAGCTGTTTTTT. Amino acids: CASSFRRGHVVNGELFF.

This clonotype appeared a single time. CDR3: CAGQPDVNEQYF. The CDR3 DNA follows: TGTGCCGGCCAGCCGGACGTAAACGAGCAGTACTTC. The V and J genes are TRBV6-2 or TRBV6-3 and TRBJ2-7; D remains ambiguous. Germline lookup yields CDR1 MNHEY and CDR2 SVGEGT. Trimming pared 11 bases from V and 5 bases from J, leaving 16 bases between. The CDR3 has 12 amino acids.

The rearrangement links TRBV4-2 to TRBJ2-5; 8 bases are a match to TRBD1. Germline values: CDR1 LGHNA, CDR2 YNFKEQ. The CDR3 length is 20 residues. After removal of 0 bases from V and 4 bases from J, the junction contained 19 bases not matched to a gene. Here the CDR3 reads CASSQDAREPSGQERETQYF. CDR3 in DNA: TGTGCCAGCAGCCAAGACGCTCGGGAGCCCTCGGGACAGGAAAGAGAGACCCAGTACTTC.

This clonotype was seen many times. An end of the junction differs from the germline gene, which may be a read error. The chain combines TRBV7-9 with TRBJ1-2; D is ambiguous. The CDR3 sequence is 15 residues long. Germline lookup yields CDR1 SEHNR and CDR2 FQNEAQ (reference sequence). As DNA, the CDR3 is TGTGCCAGCAGCGCCGCCCCGAACGCTAACTATGGCTACCCCTTC. Amino acid sequence: CASSAAPNANYGYPF.

The rearrangement joins TRBV6-6 to TRBJ1-1; D is undetermined. The V and J ends lost 2 bases and 4 bases respectively, with 8 bases between them. From germline, CDR1 is MNHNY and CDR2 SVGAGI (reference sequence). This CDR3 spans 13 amino acids. CDR3 region: CASSYGRLTEAFF. CDR3 in DNA: TGTGCCAGCAGTTACGGACGGCTCACTGAAGCTTTCTTT.

This clonotype was counted ten times or more. The chain links TRBV28 to TRBJ2-7; D gene ambiguous. Germline V gene lookup returns CDR1 MDHEN and CDR2 SYDVKM. This CDR3 spans 11 amino acids. V shed 3 bases and J shed 7 bases, with 7 bases lying between them. The CDR3 spells CASSLRREQYF. CDR3 sequence (DNA): TGTGCCAGCAGTTTGAGGCGGGAGCAGTACTTC. The complete variable domain, with remaining parts taken from reference TRBV28 and TRBJ2-7, reads DVKVTQSSRYLVKRTGEKVFLECVQDMDHENMFWYRQDPGLGLRLIYFSYDVKMKEKGDIPEGYSVSREKKERFSLILESASTNQTSMYLCASSLRREQYFGPGTRLTVT.

This clonotype was seen at least ten times. In DNA form, the CDR3 reads TGTGCCAGCAGCTTCCGCCGCGCAGGGGCCAACGTCCTGACTTTC. It yields the protein CASSFRRAGANVLTF. The rearrangement joins TRBV5-6 to TRBJ2-6; no firm D call. Germline V gives CDR1 SGHDT, CDR2 YYEEEE. Between the trimmed V and J ends, which lost 2 bases and 4 bases, there was a span of 10 bases. The CDR3 runs 15 residues.

There are many counts of this clonotype. It may be a read error: a sequence one base away is much more abundant. The chain couples TRBV20-1 to TRBJ2-7; TRBD2 matches 8 bases. Germline values: CDR1 DFQATT, CDR2 SNEGSKA (reference sequence). This CDR3 contains 14 residues. The DNA for the CDR3 is TGCAGGGGGGGCGGGGGGCCATTACCCTCCGAGCAGTACTTC. Encoded protein: CRGGGGPLPSEQYF.

The genes are TRBV20-1 and TRBJ1-2; D is perhaps TRBD1 (5 bases). V lost 3 bases to trimming and J lost 5 bases, with 16 bases between them. Germline V gene sequence: CDR1 DFQATT, CDR2 SNEGSKA (reference sequence). CDR3 length: 14 residues. DNA for the CDR3: TGCAGTGCTAGCGGGGTGACAGATTCTTATGGCTACACCTTC. Protein: CSASGVTDSYGYTF.

With respect to this clonotype: A much larger clonotype is one base distant, so this may be a read error. The rearrangement joins TRBV6-2 or TRBV6-3 to TRBJ2-7, with no clear D. V was pared by 2 bases and J by 6 bases, with 17 bases between. Germline CDR1 reads MNHEY; CDR2 reads SVGEGT. The CDR3 sequence is 15 residues long. CDR3 sequence reads: CASSYPQKCESEQYF. The CDR3, as DNA: TGTGCCAGCAGTTACCCGCAGAAGTGTGAAAGCGAGCAGTACTTC.

This clonotype was seen repeatedly, ten times or more. V and J are TRBV24-1 and TRBJ1-2, with unresolved D. From germline, CDR1 is KGHDR and CDR2 SFDVKD. The CDR3 loop spans 13 amino acids. V was pared by 4 bases and J by 4 bases, with 9 bases between. The CDR3 sequence: CATSETGSYGYTF. CDR3 nucleotides: TGTGCCACCAGTGAAACCGGGAGCTATGGCTACACCTTC.

The sample holds a few counts of this clonotype. The chain has TRBV18 and TRBJ1-1, with a tentative D call TRBD1 (5 bases). CDR3 length equals 16 residues. V lost 2 bases to trimming and J lost 1 base, with 14 bases between them. Germline-derived CDR1 and CDR2 are KGHSH and LQKENI. In nucleotides, the CDR3 is TGTGCCAGCTCACCATTGGTAAGGGGTAAGAACACTGAAGCTTTCTTT. Its protein product is CASSPLVRGKNTEAFF.

This chain uses TRBV11-3 with TRBJ1-5; D unresolved. V was cut by 2 bases and J by 11 bases, with 10 bases left in between. The CDR3 is made up of 12 amino acids. The germline V gene encodes CDR1 SGHNT and CDR2 YENEEA. The CDR3 spells CASSLPGGTQHF. The CDR3 DNA follows: TGTGCCAGCAGCTTACCAGGCGGGACCCAGCATTTT.

This clonotype was detected ten times or more. The chain couples TRBV7-9 to TRBJ1-2; D not resolved. V was trimmed by 2 bases and J by 4 bases, leaving 14 bases between them. The CDR3 is 15 residues long. CDR1 SEHNR and CDR2 FQNEAQ come from the germline V gene (reference sequence). As DNA, the CDR3 is TGTGCCAGCAGCTTATTGGGAACGACCGGCTATGGCTACACCTTC. Its translation: CASSLLGTTGYGYTF. The complete variable domain, with remaining parts taken from reference TRBV7-9 and TRBJ1-2, reads DTGVSQNPRHKITKRGQNVTFRCDPISEHNRLYWYRQTLGQGPEFLTYFQNEAQLEKSRLLSDRFSAERPKGSFSTLEIQRTEQGDSAMYLCASSLLGTTGYGYTFGSGTRLTVV.

The chain is built from TRBV30 and TRBJ2-3; 16 bases are shared with TRBD2. The length of the CDR3 is 16 residues. Germline CDR1 reads GTSNPN; CDR2 reads SVGIG (reference sequence). Unmatched junction bases numbered 6, after V lost 3 bases and J lost 6 bases. The CDR3 sequence is CAWRAGLAGGSDTQYF. DNA of the CDR3: TGTGCCTGGAGGGCGGGACTAGCGGGAGGGTCCGATACGCAGTATTTT. Together with reference TRBV30 and TRBJ2-3, the CDR3 gives the full variable domain: SQTIHQWPATLVQPVGSPLSLECTVEGTSNPNLYWYRQAAGRGLQLLFYSVGIGQISSEVPQNLSASRPQDRQFILSSKKLLLSDSGFYLCAWRAGLAGGSDTQYFGPGTRLTVL.